The clone carrying this TCR beta chain occurred many times. The data belong to a study of regulatory T cells in long-lasting Graves disease. CDR3-region Arm-PCR and iRepertoire HTBI primers produced the TCR beta libraries. MiXCR, run by TCRdb on the multiplex PCR reads, gives a single entry per CDR3 protein. Of hundreds of thousands of distinct CDR3 sequences listed, roughly a sixth were seen once; the top ten hold 22%. Per germline, CDR1 DFQATT and CDR2 SNEGSKA (reference sequence). This CDR3 is 15 amino acids long. Trimming stripped 3 bases from V and 2 bases from J, with 16 bases between. Time point denoted: newly diagnosed GD, antithyroid drugs for less than 3 months. Making the TCR library involved RNA that had been extracted from PBMCs.

The sequence was obtained from a female donor with Graves disease. The material sequenced was peripheral blood mononuclear cells (PBMCs), taken at new diagnosis, from a patient treated with antithyroid drugs. The V and J genes are TRBV20-1 and TRBJ1-1; perhaps TRBD1 as D (5 bases). CDR3 in amino acids: CSARRGSRVNTEAFF. As DNA, the CDR3 is TGCAGTGCTAGGCGGGGGAGCAGGGTAAACACTGAAGCTTTCTTT.